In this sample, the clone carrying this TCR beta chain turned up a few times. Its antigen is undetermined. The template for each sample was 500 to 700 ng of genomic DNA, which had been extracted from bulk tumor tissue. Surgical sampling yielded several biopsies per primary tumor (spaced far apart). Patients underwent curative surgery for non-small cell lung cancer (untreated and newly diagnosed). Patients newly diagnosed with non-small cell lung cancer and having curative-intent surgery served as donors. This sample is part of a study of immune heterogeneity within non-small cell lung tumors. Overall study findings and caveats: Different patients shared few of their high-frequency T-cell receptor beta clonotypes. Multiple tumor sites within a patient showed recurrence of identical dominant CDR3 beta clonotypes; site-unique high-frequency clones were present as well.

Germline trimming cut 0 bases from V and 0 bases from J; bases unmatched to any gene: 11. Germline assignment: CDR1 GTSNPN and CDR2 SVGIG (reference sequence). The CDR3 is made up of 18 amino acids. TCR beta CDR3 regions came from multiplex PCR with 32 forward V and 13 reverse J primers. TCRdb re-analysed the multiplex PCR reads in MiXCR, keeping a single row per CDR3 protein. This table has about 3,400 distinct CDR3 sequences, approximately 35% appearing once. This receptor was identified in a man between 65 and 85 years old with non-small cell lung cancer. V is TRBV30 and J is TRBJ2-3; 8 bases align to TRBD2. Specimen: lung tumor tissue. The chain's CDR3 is CAWSVFYHGGRSTDTQYF. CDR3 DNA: TGTGCCTGGAGTGTTTTCTACCATGGCGGGAGGAGCACAGATACGCAGTATTTT.